The following is a T cell receptor (beta chain) sequence with its context. What it binds is not known. These data belong to a study of shared clonotypes between healthy human individuals. The method was immunoSEQ multiplex PCR; TCRdb's version includes in-frame clones alone and lacks a portion of them. The sample has over a million clones; over 95% are singletons. The CDR3 runs 15 residues. Germline V gene data show CDR1 as SGDLS and CDR2 as YYNGEE. Between the trimmed V and J ends, which lost 5 bases and 4 bases, there was a span of 16 bases. Adults of Caucasian background living in Nashville, Tennessee made up all donors. Study-wide results and caveats: Naive subsets generally exceeded memory subsets in estimated richness.

Specimen: naive CD4+ T cells sorted from blood. The subset here: CD45RA+ positively selected. The receptor was derived from a man aged 25 to 40 in good health. The chain recombines TRBV9 with TRBJ2-1; D remains unclear. CDR3 DNA sequence: TGTGCCAGCAGAGGACCCCCCGATGGGTACAATGAGCAGTTCTTC. It encodes CASRGPPDGYNEQFF.